This TCR beta chain was recovered during a study of tumor-infiltrating lymphocytes in localized non-small cell lung cancer. In this sample, this clone is medium-sized. The antigen is not known. Findings and caveats of the study: Tumors had more T cell infiltration than uninvolved lung, per TCRbeta sequencing and CD3 counts.

This CDR3 is 16 amino acids long. V was trimmed by 3 bases and J by 4 bases, leaving 19 bases between them. Germline loops: CDR1 GTSNPN, CDR2 SVGIG (reference sequence). The repertoire was sequenced with immunoSEQ multiplex PCR; TCRdb's copy has only in-frame clones and lacks some. This sample has more than 10,000 clones; about 78% occur once, and the top ten carry roughly 4.5%. The chain links TRBV30 to TRBJ1-3; TRBD1 might be the D (5 bases). The sequenced sample was lung tumor tissue. The receptor was derived from a human donor with non-small cell lung cancer. The CDR3 is CAWRSKTGSGGNTIYF. The DNA for the CDR3 is TGTGCCTGGAGATCAAAAACAGGCTCCGGCGGAAACACCATATATTTT.